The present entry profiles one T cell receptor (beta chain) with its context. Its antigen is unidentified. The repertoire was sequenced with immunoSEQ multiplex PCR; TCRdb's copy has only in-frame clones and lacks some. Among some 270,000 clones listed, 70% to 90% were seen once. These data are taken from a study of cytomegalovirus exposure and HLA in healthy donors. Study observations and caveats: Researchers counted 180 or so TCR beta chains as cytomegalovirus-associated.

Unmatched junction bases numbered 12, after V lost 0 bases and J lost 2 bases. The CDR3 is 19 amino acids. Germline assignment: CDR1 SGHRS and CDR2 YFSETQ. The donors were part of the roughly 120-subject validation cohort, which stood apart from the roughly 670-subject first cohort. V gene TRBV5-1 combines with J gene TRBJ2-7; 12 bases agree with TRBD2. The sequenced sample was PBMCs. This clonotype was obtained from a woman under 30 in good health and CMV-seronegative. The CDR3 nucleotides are TGCGCCAGCAGCTTGGCAAAGACTAGCGGGAGAGGGCGCGCCTACGAGCAGTACTTC. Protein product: CASSLAKTSGRGRAYEQYF. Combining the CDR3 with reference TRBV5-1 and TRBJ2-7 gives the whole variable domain KAGVTQTPRYLIKTRGQQVTLSCSPISGHRSVSWYQQTPGQGLQFLFEYFSETQRNKGNFPGRFSGRQFSNSRSEMNVSTLELGDSALYLCASSLAKTSGRGRAYEQYFGPGTRLTVT.